The 14 T cell receptor beta chains below come from one sample, sequenced in a study of CXCR3-negative and CXCR3-positive naive CD8 T cells. Through 5' RACE with UMI labels, the TRB cDNA libraries were prepared. One entry per CDR3 protein, without DNA, is what TCRdb gives after re-calling the 5' RACE reads. The sample has several thousand distinct CDR3 sequences. The specimen sequenced was naive CXCR3- CD8+ T cells from blood. Sample subset: CD45RO-CCR7+CD27+CD95- naive CD8+ T cells lacking CXCR3 (TNR3-). Receptor source: a human donor in good health. Some clones in this sample may be carry-over from other donors' samples.

The chain has TRBV12-3 or TRBV12-4 and TRBJ1-1. The CDR3 contains 14 residues. The CDR3 sequence is CASSLAGLNTEAFF.

This chain connects TRBV20-1 to TRBJ2-7; TCRdb proposes TRBD1, but this gene call is untestable without DNA. CDR1 and CDR2 from the germline V gene are DFQATT and SNEGSKA (reference sequence). The CDR3 length is 14 residues. The CDR3 here is CSALTGTVIYEQYF.

The genes are TRBV18 and TRBJ2-5; TCRdb designates TRBD2, a call that cannot be tested without DNA. The CDR3 has 19 amino acids. Germline CDR1 KGHSH, CDR2 LQKENI. CDR3 protein: CASSPSLGTSGSYQETQYF.

J is TRBJ2-1 and V is TRBV4-1. The CDR3 is 17 amino acids. Germline-derived CDR1 and CDR2 are MGHRA and YSYEKL. The chain's CDR3 is CASSQDPARNYYNEQFF.

The rearrangement joins TRBV14 to TRBJ2-5; TCRdb's D call, TRBD1, is unchecked because there is no DNA. The length of the CDR3 is 13 residues. Germline loops: CDR1 SGHDN, CDR2 FVKESK. This CDR3 is CGSSQGQQETQYF.

The V gene is TRBV6-5, the J gene TRBJ1-1; TCRdb's D call, TRBD1, is unchecked because there is no DNA. CDR1 is MNHEY, CDR2 SVGAGI, per germline. This CDR3 has 13 amino acids. CDR3: CASSYSGGSEAFF.

This sequence joins TRBV29-1 and TRBJ2-2. Germline V CDR1 and CDR2: SQVTM, ANQGSEA. This CDR3 comprises 12 residues. The CDR3 protein is CSVGVHTGELFF.

This clonotype is deemed medium-sized by its frequency. This sequence joins TRBV15 and TRBJ2-2. CDR3 length: 14 residues. Germline CDR1 reads LNHNV; CDR2 reads YYDKDF (reference sequence). The CDR3 loop reads CATSRDQSTGELFF.

The rearrangement joins TRBV11-2 to TRBJ2-3; TCRdb's D gene call, TRBD1, goes unchecked for lack of DNA. The CDR3 sequence is 15 residues long. Germline CDR1 is SGHAT and CDR2 is FQNNGV. CDR3 loop: CASSSGQGASDTQYF.

This clonotype shows up as medium-sized by frequency. The rearrangement joins TRBV29-1 to TRBJ2-2. This CDR3 has 13 residues. Germline V gene data show CDR1 as SQVTM and CDR2 as ANQGSEA. This CDR3 reads CSVERLNTGELFF.

The chain's CDR3 is CASSLLAGGKTQYF. The rearrangement joins TRBV28 to TRBJ2-5; TCRdb proposes TRBD2, but this gene call is untestable without DNA. Germline V gene lookup returns CDR1 MDHEN and CDR2 SYDVKM. This CDR3 comprises 14 residues.

Here the CDR3 reads CAISESREETQYF. The chain joins TRBV10-3 to TRBJ2-5. The germline gives CDR1 ENHRY, CDR2 SYGVKD. This CDR3 comprises 13 residues.

According to its frequency, this clonotype is medium-sized. The J gene is TRBJ2-1, the V gene TRBV4-1; with no DNA, the TCRdb D assignment of TRBD2 cannot be verified. Germline CDR1 and CDR2: MGHRA and YSYEKL. The CDR3 totals 17 residues. CDR3 in amino acids: CASSQKLAGALYNEQFF.

Here the CDR3 reads CSADGLAGNEQFF. The chain joins TRBV29-1 to TRBJ2-1; TCRdb proposes TRBD2, but this gene call is untestable without DNA. Germline CDR1 reads SQVTM; CDR2 reads ANQGSEA. The length of the CDR3 is 13 residues.